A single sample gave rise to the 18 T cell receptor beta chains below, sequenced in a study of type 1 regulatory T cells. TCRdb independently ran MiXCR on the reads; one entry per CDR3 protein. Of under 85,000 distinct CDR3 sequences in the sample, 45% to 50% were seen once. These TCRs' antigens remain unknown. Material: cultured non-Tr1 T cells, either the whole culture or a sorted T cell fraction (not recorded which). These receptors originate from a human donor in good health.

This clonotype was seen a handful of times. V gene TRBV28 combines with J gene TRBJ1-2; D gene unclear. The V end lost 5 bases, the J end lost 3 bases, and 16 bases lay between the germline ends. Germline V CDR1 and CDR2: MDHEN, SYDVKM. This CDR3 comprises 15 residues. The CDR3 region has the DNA TGTGCCAGCAGTGAACTTACTACGGCCTACTATGGCTACACCTTC. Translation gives CASSELTTAYYGYTF.

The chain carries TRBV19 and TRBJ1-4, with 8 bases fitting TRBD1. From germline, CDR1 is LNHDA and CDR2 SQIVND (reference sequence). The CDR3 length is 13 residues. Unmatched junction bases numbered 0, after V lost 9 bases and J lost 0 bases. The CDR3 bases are TGTGCCAGCAGGGGGCCAACTAATGAAAAACTGTTTTTT. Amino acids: CASRGPTNEKLFF.

CDR3 DNA: TGTGCCAGCAGCTCGGGCACAGGACAGCCTAATGAAAAACTGTTTTTT. Translated, it gives CASSSGTGQPNEKLFF. The chain recombines TRBV5-6 with TRBJ1-4; possible D gene TRBD1, 6 bases. V lost 3 bases and J lost 3, with 15 bases in between. This CDR3 is 16 amino acids long. Germline loops: CDR1 SGHDT, CDR2 YYEEEE. The entire variable domain, with the rest obtained from reference TRBV5-6 and TRBJ1-4, is as follows: DAGVTQSPTHLIKTRGQQVTLRCSPKSGHDTVSWYQQALGQGPQFIFQYYEEEERQRGNFPDRFSGHQFPNYSSELNVNALLLGDSALYLCASSSGTGQPNEKLFFGSGTQLSVL.

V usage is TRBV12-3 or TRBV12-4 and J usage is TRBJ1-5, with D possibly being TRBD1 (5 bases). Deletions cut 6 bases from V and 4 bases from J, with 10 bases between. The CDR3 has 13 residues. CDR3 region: CASSHPGNQPQHF. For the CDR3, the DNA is TGTGCCAGCAGCCATCCAGGGAATCAGCCCCAGCATTTT.

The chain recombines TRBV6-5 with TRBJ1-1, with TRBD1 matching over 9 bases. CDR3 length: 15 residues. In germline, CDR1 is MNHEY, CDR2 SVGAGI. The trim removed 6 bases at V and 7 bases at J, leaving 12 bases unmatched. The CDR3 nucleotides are TGTGCCAGCAGCGCCGGGACAGGGTTTTTCGGTGAAGCTTTCTTT. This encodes CASSAGTGFFGEAFF.

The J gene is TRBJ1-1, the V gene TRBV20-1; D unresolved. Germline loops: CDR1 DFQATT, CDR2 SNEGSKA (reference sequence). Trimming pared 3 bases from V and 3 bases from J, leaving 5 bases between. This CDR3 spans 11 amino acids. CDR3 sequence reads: CSASRYTEAFF. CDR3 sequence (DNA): TGCAGTGCTAGTCGATACACTGAAGCTTTCTTT.

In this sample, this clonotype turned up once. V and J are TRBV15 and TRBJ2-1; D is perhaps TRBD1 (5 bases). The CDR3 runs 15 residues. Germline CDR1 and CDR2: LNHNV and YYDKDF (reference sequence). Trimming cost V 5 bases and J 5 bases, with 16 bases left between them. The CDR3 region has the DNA TGTGCCACCAGCCCCCGGATGGGGCCAAACAATGAGCAGTTCTTC. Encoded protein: CATSPRMGPNNEQFF.

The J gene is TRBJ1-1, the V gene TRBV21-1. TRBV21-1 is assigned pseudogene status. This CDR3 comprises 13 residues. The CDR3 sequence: CASSKPGPFEAFF. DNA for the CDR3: TGTGCCAGCAGCAAACCAGGACCTTTTGAAGCTTTCTTT.

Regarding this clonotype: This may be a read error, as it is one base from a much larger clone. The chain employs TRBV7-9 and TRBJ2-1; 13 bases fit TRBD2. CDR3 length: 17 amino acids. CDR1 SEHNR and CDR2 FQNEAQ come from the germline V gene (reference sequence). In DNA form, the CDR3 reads TGTGCCAGCAGCCCCCCGGGACTAGCGGGGAGTTACAATGAGCATTTCTTC. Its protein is CASSPPGLAGSYNEHFF.

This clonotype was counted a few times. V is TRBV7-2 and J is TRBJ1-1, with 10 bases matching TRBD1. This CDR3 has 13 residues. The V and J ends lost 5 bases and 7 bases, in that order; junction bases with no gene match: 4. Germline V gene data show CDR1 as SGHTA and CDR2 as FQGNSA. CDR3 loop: CASSRQGAVEAFF. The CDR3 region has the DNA TGTGCCAGCAGCCGACAGGGGGCTGTTGAAGCTTTCTTT.

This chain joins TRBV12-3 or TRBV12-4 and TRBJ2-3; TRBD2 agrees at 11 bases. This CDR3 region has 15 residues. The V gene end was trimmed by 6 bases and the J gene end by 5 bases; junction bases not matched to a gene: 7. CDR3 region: CASRIAGGPVDTQYF. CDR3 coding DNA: TGTGCCAGCAGGATAGCGGGGGGGCCGGTAGATACGCAGTATTTT.

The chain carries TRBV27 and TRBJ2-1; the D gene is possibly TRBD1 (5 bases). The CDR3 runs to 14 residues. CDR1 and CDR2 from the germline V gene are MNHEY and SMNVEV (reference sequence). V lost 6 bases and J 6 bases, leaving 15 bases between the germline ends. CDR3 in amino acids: CASSSLQALNEQFF. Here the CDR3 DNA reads TGTGCCAGCAGCTCATTACAGGCCCTCAATGAGCAGTTCTTC.

CDR3: CASSLIRGGNTIYF. The CDR3 DNA reads TGTGCCAGCAGCCTGATCAGGGGCGGAAACACCATATATTTT. This chain joins TRBV3-1 and TRBJ1-3, with D possibly being TRBD1 (6 bases). The V end was cut by 4 bases, the J end by 4 bases, with 11 bases between. CDR1 and CDR2 from the germline V gene are LGHDT and YNNKEL (reference sequence). This CDR3 region has 14 residues.

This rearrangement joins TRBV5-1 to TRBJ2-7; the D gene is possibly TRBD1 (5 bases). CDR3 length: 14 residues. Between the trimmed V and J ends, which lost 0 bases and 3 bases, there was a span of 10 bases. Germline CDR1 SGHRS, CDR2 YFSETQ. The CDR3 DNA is TGCGCCAGCAGCTTGGGGACATCGAACTACGAGCAGTACTTC. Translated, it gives CASSLGTSNYEQYF.

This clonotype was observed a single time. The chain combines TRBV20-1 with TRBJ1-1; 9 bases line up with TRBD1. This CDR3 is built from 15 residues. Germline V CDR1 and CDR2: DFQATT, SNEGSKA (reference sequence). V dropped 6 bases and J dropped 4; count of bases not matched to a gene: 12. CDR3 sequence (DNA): TGCAGTGCGACTCCCGGGACAGGGTTCAGCACTGAAGCTTTCTTT. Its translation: CSATPGTGFSTEAFF.

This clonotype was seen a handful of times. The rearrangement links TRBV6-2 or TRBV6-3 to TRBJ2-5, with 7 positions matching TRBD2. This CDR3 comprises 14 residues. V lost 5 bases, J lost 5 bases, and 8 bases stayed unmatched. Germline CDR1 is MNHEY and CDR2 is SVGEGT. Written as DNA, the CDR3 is TGTGCCAGCAGTGGACTAGAGTGGCGGGAGACCCAGTACTTC. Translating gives CASSGLEWRETQYF.

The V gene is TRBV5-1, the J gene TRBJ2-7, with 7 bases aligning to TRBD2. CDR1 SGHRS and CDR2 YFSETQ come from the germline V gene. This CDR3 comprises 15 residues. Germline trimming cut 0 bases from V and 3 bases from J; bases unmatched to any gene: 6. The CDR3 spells CASSLGAGENYEQYF. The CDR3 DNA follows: TGCGCCAGCAGCTTGGGTGCGGGGGAAAACTACGAGCAGTACTTC.

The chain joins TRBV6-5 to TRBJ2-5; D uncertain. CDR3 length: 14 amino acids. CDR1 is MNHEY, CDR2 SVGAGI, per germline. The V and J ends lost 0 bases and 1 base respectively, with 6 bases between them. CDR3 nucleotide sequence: TGTGCCAGCAGTTACTCGACCAGCCAAGAGACCCAGTACTTC. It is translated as CASSYSTSQETQYF.